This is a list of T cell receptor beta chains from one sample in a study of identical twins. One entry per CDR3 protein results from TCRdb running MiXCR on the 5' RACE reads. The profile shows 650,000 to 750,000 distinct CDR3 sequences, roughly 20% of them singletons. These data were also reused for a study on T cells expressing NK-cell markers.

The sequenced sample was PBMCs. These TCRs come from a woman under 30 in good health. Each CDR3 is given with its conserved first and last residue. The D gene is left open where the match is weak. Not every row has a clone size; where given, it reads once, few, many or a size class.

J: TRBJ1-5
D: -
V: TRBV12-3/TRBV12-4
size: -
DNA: TGTGCCAGCAGCCCCCTAAGACAGCCCCAGCATTTT
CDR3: CASSPLRQPQHF

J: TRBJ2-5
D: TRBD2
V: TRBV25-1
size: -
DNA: TGTGCCAGCACCGACCCAGGACTAGCGGAGCAAGAGACCCAGTACTTC
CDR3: CASTDPGLAEQETQYF

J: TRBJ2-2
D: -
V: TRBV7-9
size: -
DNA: TGTGCCAGCAGCGGCAGGGAGATTTCAGGGGAGCTGTTTTTT
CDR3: CASSGREISGELFF

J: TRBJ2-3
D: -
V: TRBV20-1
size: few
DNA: TGCAGTGCTAGGGTGCGAGGGACGGATACGCAGTATTTT
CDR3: CSARVRGTDTQYF

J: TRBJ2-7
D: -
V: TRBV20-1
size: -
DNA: TGCAGTGCTAGAGAGCTATTCAGGGAAACCTACGAGCAGTACTTC
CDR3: CSARELFRETYEQYF

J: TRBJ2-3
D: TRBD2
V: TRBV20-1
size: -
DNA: TGCAGTGCTAGAGAGGGACTAGTGGCAGATACGCAGTATTTT
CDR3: CSAREGLVADTQYF

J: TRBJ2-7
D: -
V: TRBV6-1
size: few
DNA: TGTGCCAGCTCGATGTCCCGCTCCTACGAGCAGTACTTC
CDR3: CASSMSRSYEQYF

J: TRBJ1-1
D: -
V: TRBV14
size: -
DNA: TGTGCCAGCAGCCAAGACGCCCGGATGAACACTGAAGCTTTCTTT
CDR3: CASSQDARMNTEAFF

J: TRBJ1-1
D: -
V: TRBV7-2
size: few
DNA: TGTGCCAGCAGCTTAGGGGCAGCGAATGAAGCTTTCTTT
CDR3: CASSLGAANEAFF

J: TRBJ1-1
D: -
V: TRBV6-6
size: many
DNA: TGTGCCAGCATTTCGGGTTCAGAAGCTTTCTTT
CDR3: CASISGSEAFF

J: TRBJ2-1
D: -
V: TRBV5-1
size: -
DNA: TGCGCCAGCAGCTCGAATTCCTACGATGAGCAGTTCTTC
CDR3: CASSSNSYDEQFF

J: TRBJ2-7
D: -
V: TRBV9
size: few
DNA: TGTGCCAGCAGCGTAGCTTCAGGGGGGGGTGAGCAGTACTTC
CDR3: CASSVASGGGEQYF

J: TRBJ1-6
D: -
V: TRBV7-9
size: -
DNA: TGTGCCAGCAGCTTAGATTGGGGGATCAATTCACCCCTCCACTTT
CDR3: CASSLDWGINSPLHF

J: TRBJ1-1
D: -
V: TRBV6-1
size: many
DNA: TGTGCCAGCGGGGACACCTTGAACACTGAAGCTTTCTTT
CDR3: CASGDTLNTEAFF

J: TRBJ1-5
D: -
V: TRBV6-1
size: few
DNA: TGTGCCAGCAGCCCCGTGCGGGGCAATCAGCCCCAGCATTTT
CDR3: CASSPVRGNQPQHF

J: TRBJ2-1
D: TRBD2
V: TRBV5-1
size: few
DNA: TGCGCCAGCAACCAGATAGGACTAGCGGGGAATGAGCAGTTCTTC
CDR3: CASNQIGLAGNEQFF

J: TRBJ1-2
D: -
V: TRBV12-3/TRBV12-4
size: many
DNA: TGTGCCAGCAGGCTCCAGGGGAGCGGTGGCTACACCTTC
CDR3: CASRLQGSGGYTF

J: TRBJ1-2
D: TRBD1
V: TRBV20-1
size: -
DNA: TGCAGTGCTAGATCCGGACAGGTGGACGGCTACACCTTC
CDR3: CSARSGQVDGYTF

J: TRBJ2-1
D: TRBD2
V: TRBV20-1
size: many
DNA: TGCAGTGCCCACGGACTAGGTGCCTACAATGAGCAGTTCTTC
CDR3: CSAHGLGAYNEQFF

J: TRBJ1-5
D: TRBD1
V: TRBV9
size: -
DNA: TGTGCCAGCAGCGTAGCTACCGACAGGGGAAATAGCAATCAGCCCCAGCATTTT
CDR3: CASSVATDRGNSNQPQHF

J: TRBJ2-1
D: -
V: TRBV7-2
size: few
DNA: TGTGCCAGCACCGACCCAATCCATGAGCAGTTCTTC
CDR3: CASTDPIHEQFF

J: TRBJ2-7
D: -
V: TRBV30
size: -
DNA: TGTGCCTGGAGTGTGAGCCCCCACGAGCAGTACTTC
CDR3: CAWSVSPHEQYF

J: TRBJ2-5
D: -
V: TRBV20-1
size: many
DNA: TGCAGTGCTAGCGTGGCAGGGATGAAGACCCAGTACTTC
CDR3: CSASVAGMKTQYF

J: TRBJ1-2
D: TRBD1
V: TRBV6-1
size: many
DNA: TGTGCCAGCTCGATACAGGGGGCCTATGGCTACACCTTC
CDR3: CASSIQGAYGYTF

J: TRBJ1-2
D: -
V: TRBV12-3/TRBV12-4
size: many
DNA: TGTGCCAGCAGTTTCTGGTACTATGGCTACACCTTC
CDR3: CASSFWYYGYTF

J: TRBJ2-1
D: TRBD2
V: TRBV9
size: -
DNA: TGTGCCAGCAGCGGCAGACTAGCGGCCAATGAGCAGTTCTTC
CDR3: CASSGRLAANEQFF

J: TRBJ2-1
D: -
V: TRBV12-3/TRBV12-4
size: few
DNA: TGTGCCAGCAGTTTAAAGCGTAGCCTCTCAAATTACAATGAGCAGTTCTTC
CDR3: CASSLKRSLSNYNEQFF

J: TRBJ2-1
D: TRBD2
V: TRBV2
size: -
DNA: TGTGCCAGCAGTAACCTCGGGGGGATGAGCTCTGAGCAGTTCTTC
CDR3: CASSNLGGMSSEQFF

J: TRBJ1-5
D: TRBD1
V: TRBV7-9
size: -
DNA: TGTGCCAGCAGCTTAGGGGACAGGGGAGATCAGCCCCAGCATTTT
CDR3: CASSLGDRGDQPQHF

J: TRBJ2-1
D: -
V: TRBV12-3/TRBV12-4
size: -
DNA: TGTGCCAGCAGTTCTCCGGCGGCGGAACCAATGTCCGAGCAGTTCTTC
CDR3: CASSSPAAEPMSEQFF

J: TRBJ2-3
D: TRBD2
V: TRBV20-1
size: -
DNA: TGCAGTGCTACGAGCGCGGGAGGCCCCACAGATACGCAGTATTTT
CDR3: CSATSAGGPTDTQYF

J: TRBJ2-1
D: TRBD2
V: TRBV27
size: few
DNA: TGTGCCAGCAGTTTACGAGCGGGGAGCCTATACAATGAGCAGTTCTTC
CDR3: CASSLRAGSLYNEQFF

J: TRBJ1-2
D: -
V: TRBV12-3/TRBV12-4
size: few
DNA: TGTGCCAGCAGTTTGTGGGACCCATCCTATGGCTACACCTTC
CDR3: CASSLWDPSYGYTF

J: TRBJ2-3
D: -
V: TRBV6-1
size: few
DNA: TGTGCCAGCCGAGATATGAGCACAGATACGCAGTATTTT
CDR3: CASRDMSTDTQYF

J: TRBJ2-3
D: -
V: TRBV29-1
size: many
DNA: TGCAGCGTCTCTTCAGGGCCAGATACGCAGTATTTT
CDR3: CSVSSGPDTQYF

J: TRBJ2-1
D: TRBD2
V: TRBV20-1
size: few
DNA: TGCAGTGCTCCACAGACTAGCGGGACCTACAATGAGCAGTTCTTC
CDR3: CSAPQTSGTYNEQFF

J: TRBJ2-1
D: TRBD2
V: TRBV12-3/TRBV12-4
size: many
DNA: TGTGCCAGCAGAATCGGGACTAGCGAAAACAATGAGCAGTTCTTC
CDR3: CASRIGTSENNEQFF

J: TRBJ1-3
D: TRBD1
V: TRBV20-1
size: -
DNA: TGCAGTGCTAGGAGACAGGGGCGAAACACCATATATTTT
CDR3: CSARRQGRNTIYF

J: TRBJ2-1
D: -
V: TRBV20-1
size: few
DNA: TGCAGTGCTAGCGGGGCTGGCTACAATGAGCAGTTCTTC
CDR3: CSASGAGYNEQFF

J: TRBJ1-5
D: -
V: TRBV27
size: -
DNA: TGTGCCAGCAGTTTCCGGGAGGGGGGCCCCCAGCATTTT
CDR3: CASSFREGGPQHF

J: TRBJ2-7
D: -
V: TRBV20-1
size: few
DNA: TGCAGTGCTATGGTGGGAGTAGGCTACGAGCAGTACTTC
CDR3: CSAMVGVGYEQYF

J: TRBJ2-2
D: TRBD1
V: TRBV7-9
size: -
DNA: TGTGCCAGCAGCCCGACAGGGATGGGCAGGGAGCTGTTTTTT
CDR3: CASSPTGMGRELFF

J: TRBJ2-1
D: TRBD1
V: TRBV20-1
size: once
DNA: TGCAGCGGACAACAGGGGGGCAATGAGCAGTTCTTC
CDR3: CSGQQGGNEQFF

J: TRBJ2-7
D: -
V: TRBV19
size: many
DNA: -
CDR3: CASSIFGPGSYEQYF

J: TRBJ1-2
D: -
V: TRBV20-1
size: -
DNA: TGCAGTGCTTCGGGACGGAGGGGTAACTATGGCTACACCTTC
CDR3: CSASGRRGNYGYTF

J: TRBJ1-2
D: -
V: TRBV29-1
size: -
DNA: TGCAGCGTTGAAAGGGAGGATCCCTATGGCTACACCTTC
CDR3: CSVEREDPYGYTF

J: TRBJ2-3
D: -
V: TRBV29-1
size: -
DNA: TGCAGCGTTGGGAATACGCAGTATTTT
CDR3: CSVGNTQYF

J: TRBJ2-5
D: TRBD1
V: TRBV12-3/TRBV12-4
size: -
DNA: TGTGCCAGCAGCCCCCCACGGACAGGGGATAGGAAGGTGACCCAGTACTTC
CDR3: CASSPPRTGDRKVTQYF

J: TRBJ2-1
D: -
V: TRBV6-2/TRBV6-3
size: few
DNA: TGTGCCAGCAGTTACTCGGGAGCGCGCTACAATGAGCAGTTCTTC
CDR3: CASSYSGARYNEQFF

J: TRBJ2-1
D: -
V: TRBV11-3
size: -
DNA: TGTGCCAGCAGCTACCAGCTCTACAATGAGCAGTTCTTC
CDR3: CASSYQLYNEQFF

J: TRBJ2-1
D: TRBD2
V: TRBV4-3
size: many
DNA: TGCGCCAGCAGCCAATCCTCACTAGCGAACTGGGGTGAGCAGTTCTTC
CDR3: CASSQSSLANWGEQFF

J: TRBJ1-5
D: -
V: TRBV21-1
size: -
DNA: TGTGCCAGCAGCAAAGTGCCCCGAGACAGTCAGCCCCAGCATTTT
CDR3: CASSKVPRDSQPQHF

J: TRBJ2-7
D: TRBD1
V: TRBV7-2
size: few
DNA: TGTGCCAGCAGCCCCCAAGGGACAGGGGGAAGTGCGTACTTC
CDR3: CASSPQGTGGSAYF